The T cell receptor beta chain described here comes from a study of T cell changes during pregnancy in multiple sclerosis. Profiled with immunoSEQ multiplex PCR; TCRdb holds only in-frame clones, not every one. The sample has approximately 110,000 clones, roughly 90% seen once; the top ten hold more than 1.5%. The V end lost 10 bases, the J end lost 0 bases, and 16 bases lay between the germline ends. The CDR3 runs to 14 residues. CDR1 and CDR2 (germline): MRHNA, SNTAGT. Sequencing used peripheral blood, obtained in the third trimester of pregnancy. V usage is TRBV6-4 and J usage is TRBJ2-7; tentative D call: TRBD2 (6 bases). The clonotype originates from a female donor with multiple sclerosis, enrolled in a pregnancy study. The CDR3 reads CATKTGVGSYEQYF. Here the CDR3 DNA reads TGTGCCACCAAAACGGGAGTCGGCTCCTACGAGCAGTACTTC.